The present T cell receptor (beta chain) was sequenced within a study of regulatory T cells in long-lasting Graves disease. This clonotype was detected a few times. Its antigen is not identified. This CDR3 contains 14 residues. V lost 6 bases to trimming and J lost 0 bases, with 12 bases between them. Time point in this sample: newly diagnosed GD, antithyroid drugs for less than 3 months. Following extraction of RNA from PBMCs, that RNA was used to make the TCR library. The study's findings and limits: Persistent disease favored TRBV28, TRBJ1-2 and TRBJ2-5.

Both iRepertoire HTBI primers and Arm-PCR of CDR3 regions were used to build the TCR beta libraries. TCRdb recomputed calls from the multiplex PCR reads with MiXCR, one row per CDR3 protein. This sample carries a few hundred thousand distinct CDR3 sequences, approximately 10% of them seen once, and the ten largest clones take around 18%. This same sample was also taken into another study, of T cells in Graves' hyperthyroidism and ophthalmopathy.

This TCR derives from a woman between 18 and 30 years old with Graves disease. Source: peripheral blood mononuclear cells (PBMCs), taken at new diagnosis, from a patient treated with antithyroid drugs. The V call is TRBV12-3 or TRBV12-4, the J call TRBJ2-7, with unresolved D. This chain's CDR3 is CASRSGRSSYEQYF. The CDR3 nucleotides read TGTGCCAGCAGGTCGGGCCGGAGCTCCTACGAGCAGTACTTC.